This paragraph covers one TCR beta chain sequence. The antigen remains undetermined. The CDR3 is 17 amino acids. V was trimmed by 5 bases and J by 8 bases, leaving 24 bases between them. Germline CDR1 reads MDHEN; CDR2 reads SYDVKM. During the collection period, no donor immune events like infections were recorded. The sample originates from a study of identifying expanded T cells in peripheral blood. The study's findings and limits: Approximately 1.1 clones differed between technical replicates, versus 16.4 and 19 over time. Variance in clone template counts between approximately 2-week samples significantly increased with total template count across all healthy donors.

Using immunoSEQ multiplex PCR, the repertoire was profiled, and TCRdb retains in-frame clones only, with some absent. The sample lists 70,000 to 95,000 clones; around nine tenths were seen once. The rearrangement links TRBV28 to TRBJ1-4; no firm D call. This TCR was sampled from a person aged 18-70 years in good health. Sequenced input: blood. Written as DNA, the CDR3 is TGTGCCAGCAGTCCCCAGGCGGCCCGGACCACCCGGGAAAAACTGTTTTTT. This codes for CASSPQAARTTREKLFF.